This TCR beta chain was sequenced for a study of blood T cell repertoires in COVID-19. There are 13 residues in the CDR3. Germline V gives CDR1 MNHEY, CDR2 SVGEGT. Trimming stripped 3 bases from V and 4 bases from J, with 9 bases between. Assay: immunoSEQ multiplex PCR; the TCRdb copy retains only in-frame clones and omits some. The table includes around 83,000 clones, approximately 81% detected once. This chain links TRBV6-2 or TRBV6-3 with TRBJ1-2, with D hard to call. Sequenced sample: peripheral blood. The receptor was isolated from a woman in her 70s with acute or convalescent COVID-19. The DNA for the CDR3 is TGTGCCAGCAGTTATTTCGGGTTCTATGGCTACACCTTC. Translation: CASSYFGFYGYTF.